Presented here are 3 T cell receptor beta chains from one specimen sequenced in a study of T-cell reconstitution after alpha-beta-depleted transplantation in children. A library of TCRbeta sequences, prepared with unique molecular identifiers, was generated. Each CDR3 protein is one row after TCRdb ran MiXCR on the PCR reads. The sample comprises about 540,000 distinct CDR3 sequences, approximately 16% of which are singletons, and 3% to 4% rests with the top ten. The sample here was PBMCs from the stem cell graft donor, taken from the stem cell graft. The receptors come from a human donor who donated a stem cell graft to a child with acute lymphoblastic leukemia.

J is TRBJ2-7 and V is TRBV9; 10 bases map to TRBD2. Germline CDR1 SGDLS, CDR2 YYNGEE. Losses at the gene ends were 4 bases for V and 6 bases for J; bases not matched to a gene: 16. This CDR3 spans 17 amino acids. CDR3 coding DNA: TGTGCCAGCAGCCCCTACCCAGCGGGAGGGCCAATTCCCGAGCAGTACTTC. Protein: CASSPYPAGGPIPEQYF. Filled out from reference TRBV9 and TRBJ2-7, the complete variable domain reads DSGVTQTPKHLITATGQRVTLRCSPRSGDLSVYWYQQSLDQGLQFLIQYYNGEERAKGNILERFSAQQFPDLHSELNLSSLELGDSALYFCASSPYPAGGPIPEQYFGPGTRLTVT.

This chain joins TRBV28 and TRBJ2-7; D ambiguous. The germline V gene has CDR1 MDHEN and CDR2 SYDVKM. CDR3 length equals 13 residues. The germline V and J ends were trimmed by 8 bases and 0 bases, with 11 bases remaining between them. The CDR3 nucleotides are TGTGCCAGCGCGCACGGCAACTCCTACGAGCAGTACTTC. Translating gives CASAHGNSYEQYF.

This clonotype was detected a few times. This rearrangement joins TRBV5-5 to TRBJ2-5, with no clear D. The CDR3 has 16 residues. CDR1 SGHKS and CDR2 YYEKEE come from the germline V gene (reference sequence). V was clipped by 4 bases and J by 6 bases, with 22 bases between them. The CDR3 is CASSLKVGLVEKTQYF. The CDR3 DNA is TGTGCCAGCAGCCTGAAGGTGGGTCTGGTCGAGAAGACCCAGTACTTC.